These 28 T cell receptor beta chains were sequenced from one sample in a study of blood T cell repertoires in COVID-19. The assay was immunoSEQ multiplex PCR, and TCRdb's table has in-frame clones only and misses some. In the table there are some 380,000 clones, roughly 89% of which are singletons. Sequenced input: peripheral blood. These receptors were taken from a man aged 18 to 30 with active or convalescent COVID-19.

The chain recombines TRBV7-8 with TRBJ2-2; D perhaps matches TRBD2 (7 bases). The CDR3 runs to 20 residues. Germline-derived CDR1 and CDR2 are SGHVS and FQNEAQ. Trimming shortened V by 2 bases and J by 3 bases, and 25 bases separated the two germline ends. The chain's CDR3 is CASSLLQGGRAGGDTGELFF. DNA for the CDR3: TGTGCCAGCAGCTTATTACAGGGAGGGAGAGCTGGGGGGGACACCGGGGAGCTGTTTTTT.

The J gene is TRBJ2-7, the V gene TRBV4-3, with 8 bases identical to TRBD1. The V segment lost 5 bases and the J segment 4 bases; nucleotides outside the gene matches: 13. The CDR3 extends over 16 amino acids. Germline V CDR1 and CDR2: LGHNA, YSLEER. The CDR3 loop reads CASSISGGTGPYEQYF. The DNA for the CDR3 is TGCGCCAGCAGCATTAGTGGGGGGACAGGTCCTTACGAGCAGTACTTC.

This clone was seen a single time. J is TRBJ2-2 and V is TRBV4-2; no definite D call. Germline loops: CDR1 LGHNA, CDR2 YNFKEQ. V was shortened by 0 bases and J by 0 bases, with 8 bases between the two germline ends. The CDR3 sequence is 16 residues long. This CDR3 reads CASSQDPYSNTGELFF. In DNA, the CDR3 is TGTGCCAGCAGCCAAGATCCCTACTCGAACACCGGGGAGCTGTTTTTT.

The rearrangement uses TRBV7-2 and TRBJ2-2, with D perhaps matching TRBD2 (6 bases). V lost 5 bases, J lost 1 base, and 14 bases lay in between. CDR3 length: 16 amino acids. Germline V gene data show CDR1 as SGHTA and CDR2 as FQGNSA. This CDR3 is CASSLTAGLNTGELFF. Written as DNA, the CDR3 is TGTGCCAGCAGCCTTACCGCGGGGCTGAACACCGGGGAGCTGTTTTTT.

This chain uses TRBV23-1 with TRBJ1-4; D perhaps matches TRBD1 (5 bases). TRBV23-1 is placed among ORFs of uncertain function. The V gene lost 1 base and the J gene lost 3 bases, with 15 bases spanning the gap. The CDR3 is 17 amino acids. CDR3 nucleotide sequence: TGCGCCAGCAGTCAATTGACTAGGCTGGGGCCTAATGAAAAACTGTTTTTT. This translates into CASSQLTRLGPNEKLFF.

The chain couples TRBV28 to TRBJ1-5, with 8 bases fitting TRBD1. The length of the CDR3 is 14 residues. Germline V gene lookup returns CDR1 MDHEN and CDR2 SYDVKM. With V trimmed by 7 bases and J by 11 bases, 13 bases remained unmatched. The CDR3 DNA sequence: TGTGCCAGCATCGCGAACGGACAGGGTAGGTCCCAGCATTTT. Protein sequence: CASIANGQGRSQHF.

This clone was detected once. The chain links TRBV13 to TRBJ2-2; 11 bases match TRBD2. This CDR3 has 16 residues. Germline V lookup: CDR1 PRHDT, CDR2 FYEKMQ (reference sequence). V dropped 5 bases and J dropped 5; count of bases not matched to a gene: 7. The CDR3 loop is CASSTPGTSGTGELFF. DNA for the CDR3: TGTGCCAGCAGCACCCCCGGGACTAGCGGTACCGGGGAGCTGTTTTTT.

The chain is built from TRBV6-6 and TRBJ1-3, with 7 bases matching TRBD1. V lost 7 bases to trimming and J lost 1 base; unmatched junction nucleotides: 4. From germline, CDR1 is MNHNY and CDR2 SVGAGI (reference sequence). The CDR3 spans 14 residues. CDR3 in amino acids: CASTIQGSGNTIYF. In DNA form, the CDR3 reads TGTGCCAGCACCATACAGGGGTCTGGAAACACCATATATTTT.

The chain has TRBV6-6 and TRBJ1-5, with TRBD1 matching 8 bases. CDR3 length equals 15 residues. Germline lookup yields CDR1 MNHNY and CDR2 SVGAGI (reference sequence). Losses at the gene ends were 6 bases for V and 2 bases for J; bases not matched to a gene: 6. In nucleotides, the CDR3 is TGTGCCAGCAGCGATACAGGGGGGCGCAATCAGCCCCAGCATTTT. It yields the protein CASSDTGGRNQPQHF.

About this clone: Compared with germline, one end of the junction differs, possibly owing to a read error. The chain has TRBV5-8 and TRBJ1-5; tentatively, D is TRBD1 (5 bases). The CDR3 is 16 amino acids. The germline CDR1 and CDR2 sequences are SGHTS and YDEGEE. The chain's CDR3 is CASSPWVGQGNQPQHF. The CDR3 nucleotides are TGTGCCAGCAGCCCCTGGGTAGGGCAGGGCAACCAGCCCCAGCATTTT.

The DNA of the CDR3 is TGTGCCAGCAGTTTAGGCGGGTGGAAGAACACCGGGGAGCTGTTTTTT. Translating gives CASSLGGWKNTGELFF. The chain recombines TRBV28 with TRBJ2-2, with D maybe TRBD2 (5 bases). Germline V gene lookup returns CDR1 MDHEN and CDR2 SYDVKM. This CDR3 spans 16 amino acids. Trimming took 2 bases from V and 1 from J, leaving 11 bases between them. Full variable domain (remainder filled in from reference TRBV28 and TRBJ2-2): DVKVTQSSRYLVKRTGEKVFLECVQDMDHENMFWYRQDPGLGLRLIYFSYDVKMKEKGDIPEGYSVSREKKERFSLILESASTNQTSMYLCASSLGGWKNTGELFFGEGSRLTVL.

This clone has just one count. The chain has TRBV2 and TRBJ2-7; tentatively, D is TRBD2 (5 bases). The CDR3 spans 14 residues. Per the germline V gene, CDR1 is SNHLY and CDR2 is FYNNEI. Deletions cut 7 bases from V and 0 bases from J, with 13 bases between. The CDR3 region has the DNA TGTGCCAGCACTTCGGGGTTAAGCTCCTACGAGCAGTACTTC. Its protein is CASTSGLSSYEQYF.

V and J are TRBV5-1 and TRBJ2-7, with a tentative D call TRBD1 (5 bases). V shed 0 bases and J shed 0 bases, with 13 bases lying between them. The CDR3 runs to 16 residues. The germline V gene encodes CDR1 SGHRS and CDR2 YFSETQ. The DNA of the CDR3 is TGCGCCAGCAGCTTGGGGACAATTTATGGCTCCTACGAGCAGTACTTC. Its translation: CASSLGTIYGSYEQYF.

This chain uses TRBV7-9 with TRBJ2-2, with TRBD1 matching 9 bases. Trimming took 5 bases from V and 7 from J; bases not matched to a gene: 17. The germline V gene encodes CDR1 SEHNR and CDR2 FQNEAQ (reference sequence). CDR3 length equals 18 residues. CDR3 sequence reads: CASSRLQPGQGWRGELFF. Written as DNA, the CDR3 is TGTGCCAGCAGCCGATTACAGCCGGGACAGGGCTGGCGCGGGGAGCTGTTTTTT.

V usage is TRBV27 and J usage is TRBJ1-6; 9 bases map to TRBD1. CDR1 MNHEY and CDR2 SMNVEV come from the germline V gene (reference sequence). The V and J ends lost 4 bases and 8 bases, in that order; junction bases with no gene match: 12. The CDR3 runs to 17 residues. CDR3 in DNA: TGTGCCAGCAGTTCCGCGGGACAGGGTCGGAGAGATTCACCCCTCCACTTT. This encodes CASSSAGQGRRDSPLHF.

The chain uses TRBV28 and TRBJ2-1, with 8 bases aligning to TRBD1. The CDR3 sequence is 15 residues long. The trim removed 3 bases at V and 3 bases at J, leaving 4 bases unmatched. Germline V CDR1 and CDR2: MDHEN, SYDVKM. CDR3 nucleotides: TGTGCCAGCAGTTTGGTGGACAGGGACTACAATGAGCAGTTCTTC. It specifies CASSLVDRDYNEQFF.

V usage is TRBV3-1 (or the pseudogene TRBV3-2) and J usage is TRBJ2-1; 9 bases match TRBD2. Trimming at V came to 1 base and at J to 8 bases, leaving 6 bases not matched to a gene. CDR3 length equals 15 residues. Germline CDR1 LGHDT, CDR2 YNNKEL (reference sequence). CDR3 sequence (DNA): TGTGCCAGCAGCCAAGTTATACTAGCGGGCGATGAGCAGTTCTTC. Translation: CASSQVILAGDEQFF.

Written as DNA, the CDR3 is TGTGCCAGCAGCTCAAGGCAGGGAAACTCTGGAAACACCATATATTTT. Its protein product is CASSSRQGNSGNTIYF. V usage is TRBV9 and J usage is TRBJ1-3; tentative D call: TRBD1 (5 bases). The CDR3 runs 16 residues. Per germline, CDR1 SGDLS and CDR2 YYNGEE. Trimming removed 4 bases from V and 0 bases from J, with 14 bases in between.

The chain has TRBV11-3 and TRBJ2-3; possible D gene TRBD2, 5 bases. This CDR3 is built from 13 residues. The V gene lost 5 bases and the J gene lost 0 bases, with 6 bases spanning the gap. CDR1 SGHNT and CDR2 YENEEA come from the germline V gene. CDR3 nucleotides: TGTGCCAGCAGCAGGACTAGCACAGATACGCAGTATTTT. Its protein product is CASSRTSTDTQYF. The entire variable domain, with the rest obtained from reference TRBV11-3 and TRBJ2-3, is as follows: EAGVVQSPRYKIIEKKQPVAFWCNPISGHNTLYWYLQNLGQGPELLIRYENEEAVDDSQLPKDRFSAERLKGVDSTLKIQPAELGDSAVYLCASSRTSTDTQYFGPGTRLTVL.

This rearrangement joins TRBV5-1 to TRBJ1-4; 9 bases agree with TRBD1. Germline CDR1 is SGHRS and CDR2 is YFSETQ. CDR3 length: 14 residues. V dropped 3 bases and J dropped 8; count of bases not matched to a gene: 5. This CDR3 reads CASSSDRGGEKLFF. CDR3 nucleotide sequence: TGCGCCAGCAGCTCGGACAGGGGAGGGGAAAAACTGTTTTTT. The full variable domain, its missing parts supplied by reference TRBV5-1 and TRBJ1-4, is KAGVTQTPRYLIKTRGQQVTLSCSPISGHRSVSWYQQTPGQGLQFLFEYFSETQRNKGNFPGRFSGRQFSNSRSEMNVSTLELGDSALYLCASSSDRGGEKLFFGSGTQLSVL.

V is TRBV19 and J is TRBJ1-2; a possible D gene is TRBD1 (6 bases). Trimming shortened V by 4 bases and J by 5 bases, and 14 bases separated the two germline ends. The CDR3 sequence is 14 residues long. Per germline, CDR1 LNHDA and CDR2 SQIVND (reference sequence). DNA of the CDR3: TGTGCCAGTAGTAGAGATTTAACAGGGTATGGCTACACCTTC. This encodes CASSRDLTGYGYTF.

The CDR3 DNA reads as TGTGCCAGCAGCCAGGGGGACACACTAGCCAAAAACATTCAGTACTTC. Its protein is CASSQGDTLAKNIQYF. This chain uses TRBV3-1 (or the pseudogene TRBV3-2) with TRBJ2-4, with D perhaps matching TRBD1 (6 bases). V lost 3 bases and J lost 0, with 12 bases in between. The CDR3 totals 16 residues. Germline CDR1 reads LGHDT; CDR2 reads YNNKEL (reference sequence).

This clone appeared once. J is TRBJ2-1 and V is TRBV7-8, with 7 bases fitting TRBD2. V was pared by 8 bases and J by 1 base, with 2 bases of the junction left unmatched. This CDR3 spans 13 amino acids. Germline V gene data show CDR1 as SGHVS and CDR2 as FQNEAQ. In nucleotides, the CDR3 is TGTGCCAGCGGCGGGAGTTCCTACAATGAGCAGTTCTTC. It is translated as CASGGSSYNEQFF. The variable domain in full, completed from reference TRBV7-8 and TRBJ2-1, reads GAGVSQSPRYKVAKRGQDVALRCDPISGHVSLFWYQQALGQGPEFLTYFQNEAQLDKSGLPSDRFFAERPEGSVSTLKIQRTQQEDSAVYLCASGGSSYNEQFFGPGTRLTVL.

This clone has at least ten counts. The chain recombines TRBV25-1 with TRBJ2-7; 8 bases line up with TRBD1. The CDR3 length is 15 residues. With V trimmed by 6 bases and J by 3 bases, 10 bases remained unmatched. Germline-derived CDR1 and CDR2 are MGHDK and SYGVNS. CDR3 loop: CASRAQGQVGYEQYF. The CDR3 DNA is TGTGCCAGCAGAGCCCAGGGACAGGTAGGCTACGAGCAGTACTTC.

The chain's CDR3 is CASSHTGSPEAFF. For the CDR3, the DNA is TGTGCCAGCAGCCACACAGGGTCGCCTGAAGCTTTCTTT. The chain employs TRBV11-2 and TRBJ1-1; TRBD1 might be the D (6 bases). Trimming cost V 5 bases and J 6 bases, with 13 bases left between them. Germline lookup yields CDR1 SGHAT and CDR2 FQNNGV. The CDR3 extends over 13 amino acids.

The V and J genes are TRBV4-3 and TRBJ2-7; 11 bases agree with TRBD1. The CDR3 is made up of 15 amino acids. V was clipped by 4 bases and J by 2 bases; unmatched bases: 4. Germline CDR1 is LGHNA and CDR2 is YSLEER. The CDR3 DNA follows: TGCGCCAGCAGCCCAGGACAGGGGGCCCCCTACGAGCAGTACTTC. Translating it yields CASSPGQGAPYEQYF.

The chain uses TRBV19 and TRBJ1-2, with 7 bases lining up with TRBD1. V shed 6 bases and J 4 bases; nucleotides not matched to a gene: 2. Germline V gene lookup returns CDR1 LNHDA and CDR2 SQIVND (reference sequence). This CDR3 contains 12 residues. The CDR3 DNA follows: TGTGCCAGTAGGGGACAGTCCTATGGCTACACCTTC. This sequence encodes CASRGQSYGYTF.

A few counts support this clone. The rearrangement uses TRBV4-3 and TRBJ1-5; TRBD1 matches at 7 bases. The trim removed 0 bases at V and 3 bases at J, leaving 8 bases unmatched. Germline CDR1 LGHNA, CDR2 YSLEER. The CDR3 consists of 17 residues. The CDR3 region is CASSQDRNRGYNQPQHF. DNA for the CDR3: TGCGCCAGCAGCCAAGATCGCAACAGGGGATACAATCAGCCCCAGCATTTT.